These T cell receptor beta chains were read from a single sample in a study of shared clonotypes between healthy human individuals. Generated by immunoSEQ multiplex PCR, the TCRdb table keeps only in-frame clones and is missing some. The repertoire holds some 2,100,000 clones, almost 96% seen once, with roughly 0.13% in the top ten. Input material: naive CD4+ T cells sorted from blood. Receptors originate from a man younger than 35 in good health. CDR3s include the opening cysteine and the closing phenylalanine or tryptophan. D genes are given only for firm matches. Only some rows state a clone size, as once, few, many or a class for expanded clones.

-	TRBV7-2	-	TRBJ1-1	TGTGCCAGCAGCTTAGCATTCGGACAGAACACTGAAGCTTTCTTT	CASSLAFGQNTEAFF
once	TRBV4-1	TRBD2	TRBJ2-7	TGCGCCAGCAGCCAATCCCCGAGCGGGAACTCCTACGAGCAGTACTTC	CASSQSPSGNSYEQYF
-	TRBV5-4	-	TRBJ1-6	TGTGCCAGCAGCTTGGCGACAGTCTATAGTACTAATTCACCCCTCCACTTT	CASSLATVYSTNSPLHF
-	TRBV28	-	TRBJ2-7	TGTGCCAGCAGCCCCCCCCAGGGGAATTACGAGCAGTACTTC	CASSPPQGNYEQYF
-	TRBV6-5	TRBD1	TRBJ1-2	TGTGCCAGCAGTAGTACAGGGGGCGCGGGCTATGGCTACACCTTC	CASSSTGGAGYGYTF
-	TRBV7-9	TRBD1	TRBJ2-5	TGTGCCAGCAGCTTAGGCCCCCTGGACAGGGAAGAGACCCAGTACTTC	CASSLGPLDREETQYF
once	TRBV10-3	-	TRBJ2-3	TGTGCCATCAGTCCTGGGAGGTCGGAGGCAGATACGCAGTATTTT	CAISPGRSEADTQYF
-	TRBV30	-	TRBJ2-3	TGTGCCTGGAGTGTACAGACTCCCAGGGATACGCAGTATTTT	CAWSVQTPRDTQYF
-	TRBV25-1	-	TRBJ2-1	TGTTCATCCCGGAAAGGGGGGATCTCCTACAATGAGCAGTTCTTC	CSSRKGGISYNEQFF
-	TRBV2	-	TRBJ1-5	TGTGCCAGCAGTGAAGAACAGAAGAATCAGCCCCAGCATTTT	CASSEEQKNQPQHF
-	TRBV2	TRBD2	TRBJ2-7	TGTGCCAGCAGTGAAAAACTAGCGGGAGGGGAGCAGTACTTC	CASSEKLAGGEQYF
-	TRBV19	-	TRBJ1-1	TGTGCCAGTAGTACCCCGGACATCTTGGGGACTGAAGCTTTCTTT	CASSTPDILGTEAFF
once	TRBV10-3	-	TRBJ2-7	TGTGCCATCAGTGAGTCTCCCTACGAGCAGTACTTC	CAISESPYEQYF
-	TRBV25-1	-	TRBJ2-5	TGTGCCAGCAGTCTTGGGGGAAGGGAGACCCAGTACTTC	CASSLGGRETQYF
-	TRBV2	TRBD1	TRBJ2-7	TGTGCCAGCAGCCCCCCGGGACAGGGGTTCTACGAGCAGTACTTC	CASSPPGQGFYEQYF
-	TRBV4-1	-	TRBJ2-3	TGCGCCAGCAGCCAAGTATACGATACGCAGTATTTT	CASSQVYDTQYF
-	TRBV7-2	-	TRBJ1-1	TGTGCCAGCAGCTTAGGTGCAGGGAACACTGAAGCTTTCTTT	CASSLGAGNTEAFF
-	TRBV18	-	TRBJ1-5	TGTGCCAGCTCACCTGAGAGGGGTCGTCAGCCCCAGCATTTT	CASSPERGRQPQHF
-	TRBV6-5	-	TRBJ1-1	TGTGCCAGCAGTTCGGGGAAAATGAACACTGAAGCTTTCTTT	CASSSGKMNTEAFF
-	TRBV11-2	-	TRBJ1-2	TGTGCCAGCAGCTTAGAAGTCGGGGGCGGCTACACCTTC	CASSLEVGGGYTF
-	TRBV6-5	-	TRBJ2-3	TGTGCCAGCAGTAGGACTATCCGCACAGATACGCAGTATTTT	CASSRTIRTDTQYF
-	TRBV6-1	-	TRBJ2-7	TGTGCCAGCAGTGAACTTAGGGCGTCCTACGAGCAGTACTTC	CASSELRASYEQYF
few	TRBV27	-	TRBJ1-2	TGTGCCAGCAGTTCAGGGACGGGGCTGGGCTATGGCTACACCTTC	CASSSGTGLGYGYTF
-	TRBV7-8	-	TRBJ2-7	TGTGCCAGCAGCTTTAAGGGTGACGAGCAGTACTTC	CASSFKGDEQYF
-	TRBV19	-	TRBJ2-3	TGTGCCAGTAGTATGGGTTCGAGCACAGATACGCAGTATTTT	CASSMGSSTDTQYF
-	TRBV5-6	TRBD1	TRBJ2-7	TGTGCCAGCAGCCCCGGGACAGGGGTGGTTTACGAGCAGTACTTC	CASSPGTGVVYEQYF
-	TRBV5-1	TRBD2	TRBJ2-4	TGCGCCAGCAGCTTGGTAGCGGGAGGATCCCAAGCCAAAAACATTCAGTACTTC	CASSLVAGGSQAKNIQYF
once	TRBV9	-	TRBJ2-3	TGTGCCAGCAGCGTCGGCAGGGTTGCATATACGCAGTATTTT	CASSVGRVAYTQYF
-	TRBV2	-	TRBJ2-7	TGTGCCAGCAGTGAATCTCTCCTGAGGGCCTACGAGCAGTACTTC	CASSESLLRAYEQYF
-	TRBV5-1	TRBD1	TRBJ2-5	TGCGCCAGCAGCTTGGGGACAGGGATCGAGACCCAGTACTTC	CASSLGTGIETQYF
-	TRBV6-5	-	TRBJ1-5	TGTGCCAGCGGTAGGGACGTGGGTAGCAATCAGCCCCAGCATTTT	CASGRDVGSNQPQHF
-	TRBV6-1	TRBD2	TRBJ2-3	TGTGCCAGCAGCCCCGGGACTAGCGGGACAGATACGCAGTATTTT	CASSPGTSGTDTQYF
-	TRBV5-1	-	TRBJ2-3	TGCGCCAGCAGCTTGGATGGGGGGGCTAGCACAGATACGCAGTATTTT	CASSLDGGASTDTQYF
-	TRBV6-5	-	TRBJ1-2	TGTGCCAGCAGTTACTCTCAGGCTACTAACTATGGCTACACCTTC	CASSYSQATNYGYTF
-	TRBV4-3	TRBD2	TRBJ2-7	TGCGCCAGCAGCCAGGGACTAGCGGACTCCTACGAGCAGTACTTC	CASSQGLADSYEQYF
-	TRBV11-3	-	TRBJ2-4	TGTGCCAGCAGCAACCCTCTAGCCAAAAACATTCAGTACTTC	CASSNPLAKNIQYF
-	TRBV5-1	-	TRBJ2-7	TGCGCCAGCAGCTCCCAGGGGAACCGAAACCACGAGCAGTACTTC	CASSSQGNRNHEQYF
-	TRBV6-6	TRBD1	TRBJ2-7	TGTGCCAGCAGTACCGGGACAGGGGGCTTTTACGAGCAGTACTTC	CASSTGTGGFYEQYF
-	TRBV5-5	TRBD1	TRBJ1-1	TGTGCCAGCAGCCGACAGGGCGCCGGGAACACTGAAGCTTTCTTT	CASSRQGAGNTEAFF
-	TRBV10-3	-	TRBJ1-3	TGTGCCATCAGAACCGGTATAGTCTCTGGAAACACCATATATTTT	CAIRTGIVSGNTIYF
-	TRBV27	TRBD2	TRBJ2-7	TGTGCCAGCGGGATAGCGGGAGCGCTCTACGAGCAGTACTTC	CASGIAGALYEQYF
-	TRBV7-7	-	TRBJ2-5	TGTGCTAGCAGCTATTACACCCAAGAGACCCAGTACTTC	CASSYYTQETQYF
-	TRBV6-1	-	TRBJ2-7	TGTGCCAGCAGTGAAGCTCGGGACTTCTCCTCCTACGAGCAGTACTTC	CASSEARDFSSYEQYF